Below, 6 T cell receptor beta chains from the same sample are listed, as sequenced in a study of radiotherapy plus CTLA-4 blockade in lung cancer. Sequencing used immunoSEQ multiplex PCR; TCRdb keeps in-frame clones, though not all of them. This sample has about 78,000 clones, with more than 75% found just once. The sequences come from peripheral blood, collected from a patient treated with radiotherapy plus ipilimumab. These receptors were taken from a human donor with non-small cell lung cancer who had stable disease on radiotherapy plus ipilimumab.

The chain combines TRBV28 with TRBJ2-3; 7 positions agree with TRBD1. Germline V gene sequence: CDR1 MDHEN, CDR2 SYDVKM. The V segment lost 5 bases and the J segment 0 bases; nucleotides outside the gene matches: 8. The CDR3 consists of 16 residues. The chain's CDR3 is CASSKQTGASTDTQYF. CDR3 coding DNA: TGTGCCAGCAGTAAGCAAACAGGGGCGAGCACAGATACGCAGTATTTT. Full variable domain (remainder filled in from reference TRBV28 and TRBJ2-3): DVKVTQSSRYLVKRTGEKVFLECVQDMDHENMFWYRQDPGLGLRLIYFSYDVKMKEKGDIPEGYSVSREKKERFSLILESASTNQTSMYLCASSKQTGASTDTQYFGPGTRLTVL.

The chain couples TRBV9 to TRBJ2-7; a possible D gene is TRBD2 (5 bases). In germline, CDR1 is SGDLS, CDR2 YYNGEE. There are 14 residues in the CDR3. Trimming shortened V by 0 bases and J by 0 bases, and 7 bases separated the two germline ends. CDR3 region: CASSVGGDSYEQYF. CDR3 in DNA: TGTGCCAGCAGCGTAGGGGGAGACTCCTACGAGCAGTACTTC.

This clone showed up just a few times. At the DNA level, this CDR3 is encoded by other sequences in the same sample as well. The chain carries TRBV19 and TRBJ1-6; D possibly corresponds to TRBD1 (6 bases). Trimming cost V 7 bases and J 7 bases, with 11 bases left between them. Germline loops: CDR1 LNHDA, CDR2 SQIVND (reference sequence). This CDR3 comprises 13 residues. This CDR3 reads CASTTGGNSPLHF. In DNA form, the CDR3 reads TGTGCCAGTACGACAGGAGGCAATTCACCCCTCCACTTT.

The V call is TRBV10-2, the J call TRBJ1-1; 7 nucleotides match TRBD1. The J segment lost 4 bases and the V segment lost 7 bases, leaving 3 bases of the junction unmatched. Germline-derived CDR1 and CDR2 are WSHSY and SAAADI. CDR3 length: 12 residues. The CDR3 DNA is TGCGCCAGCAACTCAGGGGGCACTGAAGCTTTCTTT. Its protein is CASNSGGTEAFF.

V gene TRBV7-9 combines with J gene TRBJ1-2, with D perhaps TRBD1 (6 bases). The germline CDR1 and CDR2 sequences are SEHNR and FQNEAQ (reference sequence). The CDR3 consists of 12 residues. The V gene lost 5 bases and the J gene lost 8 bases, with 12 bases spanning the gap. The CDR3 spells CASSPTGDGYTF. CDR3 DNA sequence: TGTGCCAGCAGCCCGACAGGAGACGGCTACACCTTC.

The gene calls are TRBV19 and TRBJ1-6; 9 positions agree with TRBD1. J gave up 7 bases and V 3 bases, and 13 bases lay outside the gene matches. The CDR3 sequence is 18 residues long. CDR1 and CDR2 (germline): LNHDA, SQIVND (reference sequence). The CDR3 bases are TGTGCCAGTAGTATCCCATTCGGGACAGGGCCCCCCAATTCACCCCTCCACTTT. This translates into CASSIPFGTGPPNSPLHF.